This is a list of T cell receptor beta chains from one sample in a study of monozygotic twins with inflammatory bowel disease. After re-calling the 5' RACE reads, TCRdb lists one entry per CDR3 protein, DNA absent. The sample data list some 170,000 distinct CDR3 sequences. The source material was blood. The origin of the receptors is a human donor with ulcerative colitis or Crohn's disease, or a healthy co-twin of an affected twin (not recorded which). CDR3s include the opening cysteine and the closing phenylalanine or tryptophan.

cdr3_length j_call v_call cdr3_aa
16 TRBJ1-1 TRBV5-1 CASSPTAGLVGTEAFF
16 TRBJ2-2 TRBV7-9 CASSLAGSFVSGELFF
12 TRBJ2-3 TRBV5-1 CASSLGPYTQYF
16 TRBJ2-3 TRBV11-2 CASSLGGQGLTDTQYF
16 TRBJ1-4 TRBV7-9 CASSLGQGRANEKLFF
16 TRBJ1-4 TRBV7-2 CASSLERWQGNEKLFF
15 TRBJ1-2 TRBV7-9 CASSLPDRGNYGYTF
14 TRBJ1-1 TRBV27 CASRRGSENTEAFF
15 TRBJ2-1 TRBV28 CASSLLRTSYNEQFF
14 TRBJ1-6 TRBV2 CASSRQNSNSPLHF
17 TRBJ2-1 TRBV19 CASSDPGGIGVYNEQFF
14 TRBJ2-1 TRBV5-4 CASSLHISNYEQFF
17 TRBJ2-5 TRBV5-1 CASSSMIGGGPQETQYF
14 TRBJ1-2 TRBV3-1 CASSLLGRTYGYTF
14 TRBJ1-2 TRBV25-1 CASSRGLNNYGYTF
16 TRBJ1-1 TRBV20-1 CSARVRQDIWNTEAFF
14 TRBJ1-1 TRBV20-1 CRLGQGGASTEAFF
15 TRBJ1-3 TRBV13 CASSLAGAAGNTIYF
13 TRBJ1-2 TRBV14 CASSPQDRYGYTF
14 TRBJ1-6 TRBV20-1 CSASTGTDNSPLHF
15 TRBJ2-3 TRBV7-8 CASSFSGLRADTQYF
16 TRBJ2-4 TRBV7-8 CASSPGGYGAKNIQYF
16 TRBJ2-3 TRBV6-5 CASSYRAPQGTDTQYF
16 TRBJ2-1 TRBV20-1 CSARVAKRGDYNEQFF
17 TRBJ1-1 TRBV7-6 CASSLGAQWTVNTEAFF
15 TRBJ1-2 TRBV7-3 CASSLRGQGAEGYTF
17 TRBJ2-2 TRBV20-1 CSAISGQSASNTGELFF
14 TRBJ2-1 TRBV27 CASTKGALNNEQFF
14 TRBJ2-5 TRBV5-1 CASSLVAGAETQYF
14 TRBJ2-1 TRBV4-2 CASSFGIWDRVAFF
14 TRBJ2-4 TRBV20-1 CSASGDRAKNIQYF
16 TRBJ2-2 TRBV27 CASSLQGGPNTGELFF
15 TRBJ1-3 TRBV7-9 CASSLQGAPGNTIYF
12 TRBJ2-5 TRBV27 CASSGDGETQYF
15 TRBJ2-2 TRBV5-1 CASSLGGVNTGELFF
15 TRBJ2-2 TRBV20-1 CSARDPASDTGELFF
14 TRBJ2-1 TRBV12-3/TRBV12-4 CASRSLSGYNEQFF
13 TRBJ2-2 TRBV5-1 CASRLAGYGELFF
16 TRBJ2-1 TRBV13 CASSLGGTSGIDEQFF
15 TRBJ2-7 TRBV12-3/TRBV12-4 CASSRPSGRDDEQYF
16 TRBJ1-5 TRBV10-3 CAISESKGFSNQPQHF
15 TRBJ2-7 TRBV5-1 CASSLGPTGAYEQYF
15 TRBJ2-7 TRBV28 CASSLGGTGIYEQYF
12 TRBJ1-4 TRBV6-5 CASSYSGEKLFF
15 TRBJ2-2 TRBV20-1 CSARGLAGVAGELFF
14 TRBJ1-2 TRBV3-1 CASTPDRLPYGYTF
15 TRBJ1-4 TRBV12-3/TRBV12-4 CASKHRRLSNEKLFF
15 TRBJ2-7 TRBV24-1 CATRTPWDSSYEQYF
15 TRBJ2-1 TRBV7-2 CASSLVGRGAHEQFF
16 TRBJ2-3 TRBV18 CASSRGGPSDTDTQYF
14 TRBJ1-4 TRBV5-1 CASSLVQGREKLFF
14 TRBJ2-1 TRBV10-3 CAISEVGANNEQFF
13 TRBJ2-7 TRBV5-6 CASSSTYRDGQYF
18 TRBJ1-5 TRBV6-1 CASRPITGTGESNQPQHF
17 TRBJ2-1 TRBV28 CASMGFGSGGPYNEQFF
14 TRBJ2-7 TRBV6-1 CASSEVGSAYEQYF
18 TRBJ1-1 TRBV15 CATSRERAQGAMNTEAFF